These T cell receptor beta chains were read from a single sample in a study of early T cells in non-severe SARS-CoV-2 infection. MiXCR, applied by TCRdb to the 5' RACE reads, yields one record per CDR3 protein. The sample includes about 110,000 distinct CDR3 sequences, around 12% of them seen just once. The sample was whole blood, taken at baseline. The source is an adult who was a healthcare worker with PCR-confirmed SARS-CoV-2 infection or an uninfected control (not recorded which). The CDR3 runs from the conserved cysteine through the conserved F or W.

len | v_gene | CDR3aa
13 | TRBV19 | CATTGAGVSEQFF
13 | TRBV19 | CASSIAGWMGYTF
16 | TRBV28 | CASSPAGGPAYYGYTF
13 | TRBV4-1 | CASSHSEDGELFF
14 | TRBV5-1 | CASSLNIPNTEAFF
12 | TRBV29-1 | CSVGGGTYEQYF
19 | TRBV6-4 | CASSPPDRGVRGSNQPQHF
13 | TRBV4-1 | CASSQDLRGEQFF
17 | TRBV2 | CASSGLDTGIDLYGYTF
15 | TRBV9 | CASSPRGTVDYGYTF
14 | TRBV7-9 | CASSLGQGTYEQYF
12 | TRBV2 | CASRFRNTEAFF
13 | TRBV28 | CASSFQRSYEQYF
13 | TRBV5-6 | CASSLGRGEAQHF
13 | TRBV7-9 | CASGQSSNQPQHF
14 | TRBV7-8 | CASSFRGREETQYF
15 | TRBV7-9 | CASSLGIGSYNEQFF
14 | TRBV7-2 | CASSLMGRGETQYF
13 | TRBV5-1 | CASSTGLDETQYF
16 | TRBV27 | CASSPPQAGGPDEQFF